A selection of T cell receptor beta chains follows, all from one sample in a study of T cells in Graves' hyperthyroidism and ophthalmopathy. TCRdb reprocessed the multiplex PCR reads with MiXCR, giving one entry per CDR3 protein. The sample records 300,000 to 400,000 distinct CDR3 sequences, around 14% being singletons. Sequenced sample: blood. These receptors were collected from a woman aged 55-69 years with Graves' hyperthyroidism. Both conserved end residues are part of each CDR3. The D gene is left open where the match is weak. Clone size is shown for a subset of rows, as once, few, many or a class of expanded clone.

clone size: many
D gene: NA
J gene: TRBJ1-5
V gene: TRBV19
CDR3 protein: CASIPGRDSNQPQHF
CDR3 DNA: TGTGCCAGTATCCCCGGGAGGGATAGCAATCAGCCCCAGCATTTT

clone size: few
D gene: NA
J gene: TRBJ2-7
V gene: TRBV29-1
CDR3 protein: CSVESTGYEQYF
CDR3 DNA: TGCAGCGTTGAAAGTACCGGTTACGAGCAGTACTTC

clone size: few
D gene: NA
J gene: TRBJ1-1
V gene: TRBV12-3/TRBV12-4
CDR3 protein: CASSLGWLNTEAFF
CDR3 DNA: TGTGCCAGCAGTTTGGGGTGGCTAAACACTGAAGCTTTCTTT

clone size: many
D gene: NA
J gene: TRBJ1-1
V gene: TRBV6-1
CDR3 protein: CASSETLMNTEAFF
CDR3 DNA: TGTGCCAGCAGTGAAACTTTGATGAACACTGAAGCTTTCTTT

clone size: NA
D gene: NA
J gene: TRBJ2-3
V gene: TRBV5-4
CDR3 protein: CASTHPSEADTQYF
CDR3 DNA: TGTGCCAGCACCCACCCATCCGAGGCAGATACGCAGTATTTT

clone size: NA
D gene: NA
J gene: TRBJ2-1
V gene: TRBV15
CDR3 protein: CATSRDPAGYNEQFF
CDR3 DNA: TGTGCCACCAGCAGAGATCCGGCTGGATACAATGAGCAGTTCTTC

clone size: many
D gene: TRBD2
J gene: TRBJ2-1
V gene: TRBV20-1
CDR3 protein: CSGESGSYNEQFF
CDR3 DNA: TGCAGTGGGGAGAGCGGGAGTTACAATGAGCAGTTCTTC

clone size: NA
D gene: TRBD1
J gene: TRBJ1-6
V gene: TRBV6-1
CDR3 protein: CASRGRTGDSPLHF
CDR3 DNA: TGTGCCAGCCGTGGACGGACAGGGGATTCACCCCTCCACTTT

clone size: NA
D gene: NA
J gene: TRBJ1-6
V gene: TRBV20-1
CDR3 protein: CSARVGGGGINSPLHF
CDR3 DNA: TGCAGTGCTAGAGTCGGGGGGGGTGGTATAAATTCACCCCTCCACTTT

clone size: many
D gene: TRBD2
J gene: TRBJ2-7
V gene: TRBV20-1
CDR3 protein: CSARAGGALNEQYF
CDR3 DNA: TGCAGTGCTAGGGCGGGAGGTGCTTTGAACGAGCAGTACTTC

clone size: NA
D gene: TRBD1
J gene: TRBJ2-3
V gene: TRBV9
CDR3 protein: CASSFTGDGTDTQYF
CDR3 DNA: TGTGCCAGCAGCTTCACAGGGGATGGCACAGATACGCAGTATTTT

clone size: NA
D gene: NA
J gene: TRBJ2-5
V gene: TRBV30
CDR3 protein: CAWGQNSFQETQYF
CDR3 DNA: TGTGCCTGGGGCCAAAACTCCTTCCAAGAGACCCAGTACTTC

clone size: many
D gene: TRBD2
J gene: TRBJ2-7
V gene: TRBV18
CDR3 protein: CASSATSGYYEQYF
CDR3 DNA: TGTGCCAGCTCGGCAACTAGCGGTTACTACGAGCAGTACTTC

clone size: many
D gene: NA
J gene: TRBJ1-5
V gene: TRBV29-1
CDR3 protein: CSVGGNNQPQHF
CDR3 DNA: TGCAGCGTTGGGGGAAACAATCAGCCCCAGCATTTT